One sample yielded the 8 T cell receptor beta chains listed below, sequenced in a study of response to subunit inactivated influenza vaccine. TCRdb called the RT-PCR reads again in MiXCR, with one record for every CDR3 protein. The table lists about 500,000 distinct CDR3 sequences, 15% to 20% of them singletons. Sequenced material: CD4+ T cells sorted from PBMCs, taken approximately 25 months after vaccination. Receptor source: a man in his fifties or sixties who received an inactivated influenza vaccine.

V gene TRBV10-2 combines with J gene TRBJ1-1; possible D gene TRBD1, 5 bases. This CDR3 region has 14 residues. The germline V and J ends were trimmed by 5 bases and 0 bases, with 10 bases remaining between them. From germline, CDR1 is WSHSY and CDR2 SAAADI. The DNA for the CDR3 is TGCGCCAGCAGTAAATCAGGGCTGAACACTGAAGCTTTCTTT. This translates into CASSKSGLNTEAFF.

The chain combines TRBV11-2 with TRBJ2-7; TRBD2 matches at 8 bases. Germline V lookup: CDR1 SGHAT, CDR2 FQNNGV. CDR3 length equals 15 residues. Trimming at V came to 0 bases and at J to 4 bases, leaving 5 bases not matched to a gene. CDR3: CASSLDFGGRYEQYF. Here the CDR3 DNA reads TGTGCCAGCAGCTTAGATTTCGGCGGGAGGTACGAGCAGTACTTC.

The rearrangement uses TRBV9 and TRBJ2-3; the D gene is possibly TRBD1 (5 bases). The CDR3 is 14 amino acids. Germline values: CDR1 SGDLS, CDR2 YYNGEE. Trimming shortened V by 4 bases and J by 1 base, and 10 bases separated the two germline ends. The CDR3: CASSPQDRTDTQYF. The CDR3 coding sequence is TGTGCCAGCAGCCCACAGGACCGCACAGATACGCAGTATTTT.

This chain links TRBV7-2 with TRBJ2-7; 8 nucleotides line up with TRBD2. The CDR3 is 15 residues long. V was pared by 1 base and J by 5 bases, with 7 bases of the junction left unmatched. Per germline, CDR1 SGHTA and CDR2 FQGNSA. CDR3 sequence: CASSLGSSGPDEQYF. CDR3 DNA: TGTGCCAGCAGCTTAGGATCTAGCGGGCCGGACGAGCAGTACTTC. The full variable domain, completed using reference TRBV7-2 and TRBJ2-7, is GAGVSQSPSNKVTEKGKDVELRCDPISGHTALYWYRQSLGQGLEFLIYFQGNSAPDKSGLPSDRFSAERTGGSVSTLTIQRTQQEDSAVYLCASSLGSSGPDEQYFGPGTRLTVT.

The chain has TRBV12-3 or TRBV12-4 and TRBJ1-4; D uncertain. Trimming shortened V by 3 bases and J by 4 bases, and 12 bases separated the two germline ends. The CDR3 covers 15 residues. CDR3 nucleotides: TGTGCCAGCAGTTTTATGGCGACAAGTAATGAAAAACTGTTTTTT. Translation: CASSFMATSNEKLFF.

This clonotype showed up just a few times. The rearrangement uses TRBV6-6 and TRBJ1-4; no definite D call. There are 13 residues in the CDR3. In germline, CDR1 is MNHNY, CDR2 SVGAGI (reference sequence). Trimming took off 11 bases at V and 6 bases at J, with 16 bases between the two ends. The CDR3 here is CAARAGSYEKLFF. CDR3 sequence (DNA): TGTGCCGCGCGCGCGGGGAGCTATGAAAAACTGTTTTTT.

This clonotype was observed a handful of times. The chain carries TRBV4-2 and TRBJ1-4; D remains unclear. CDR3 length: 13 residues. Germline loops: CDR1 LGHNA, CDR2 YNFKEQ. V lost 3 bases, J lost 0 bases, and 2 bases lay in between. In DNA, the CDR3 is TGTGCCAGCAGCCACGCAACTAATGAAAAACTGTTTTTT. Protein product: CASSHATNEKLFF.

The chain employs TRBV30 and TRBJ2-7; 7 positions match TRBD2. This CDR3 is 14 amino acids long. V lost 4 bases and J lost 2; bases outside the gene matches: 8. Germline V lookup: CDR1 GTSNPN, CDR2 SVGIG (reference sequence). The DNA for the CDR3 is TGTGCCTGGAACGTCCGGGACTACACCTACGAGCAGTACTTC. As protein: CAWNVRDYTYEQYF.